A single sample gave rise to the 8 T cell receptor beta chains below, sequenced in a study of T cells in Graves' hyperthyroidism and ophthalmopathy. Amplification of TCR beta CDR3 regions was performed using RNA transcripts as template. Carried out on the TCR CDR3, a first-round RT-PCR used the HTBI primer set. Using its own MiXCR run on the multiplex PCR reads, TCRdb lists one record per CDR3 protein. The sample lists 400,000 to 600,000 distinct CDR3 sequences, around 15% seen once, with less than 30% in the top ten. The material sequenced was blood. The receptors were gathered from a woman under 40 with Graves' ophthalmopathy.

This clonotype was seen at least ten times. The rearrangement uses TRBV7-8 and TRBJ1-6; TRBD1 is a possible D gene (6 bases). This CDR3 spans 16 amino acids. V lost 7 bases and J 6 bases, leaving 19 bases between the germline ends. The germline V gene has CDR1 SGHVS and CDR2 FQNEAQ. CDR3 residues: CASTPIGGGGNSPLHF. CDR3 in DNA: TGTGCCAGCACCCCCATCGGGGGCGGGGGTAATTCACCCCTCCACTTT. Full variable domain (missing parts from reference TRBV7-8 and TRBJ1-6): GAGVSQSPRYKVAKRGQDVALRCDPISGHVSLFWYQQALGQGPEFLTYFQNEAQLDKSGLPSDRFFAERPEGSVSTLKIQRTQQEDSAVYLCASTPIGGGGNSPLHFGNGTRLTVT.

This clonotype was observed many times. This chain links TRBV28 with TRBJ2-3, with D hard to call. The germline CDR1 and CDR2 sequences are MDHEN and SYDVKM. The CDR3 is made up of 14 amino acids. V lost 5 bases and J lost 1, with 10 bases in between. The CDR3 DNA is TGTGCCAGCAGTCCCCACTTGGGCACAGATACGCAGTATTTT. This codes for CASSPHLGTDTQYF.

The chain couples TRBV20-1 to TRBJ1-1; TRBD1 is a possible D gene (5 bases). Germline V gene sequence: CDR1 DFQATT, CDR2 SNEGSKA (reference sequence). V gave up 1 base and J gave up 8 bases, with 11 bases separating them. The CDR3 length is 12 residues. The chain's CDR3 is CSARGQIKEAFF. CDR3 nucleotide sequence: TGCAGTGCTAGAGGACAGATTAAAGAAGCTTTCTTT.

The V gene is TRBV28, the J gene TRBJ1-4; TRBD1 matches 8 bases. The CDR3 loop spans 18 amino acids. Germline lookup yields CDR1 MDHEN and CDR2 SYDVKM. V lost 3 bases and J lost 6; bases outside the gene matches: 15. CDR3 sequence reads: CASSLNPTTGVWDEKLFF. Here the CDR3 DNA reads TGTGCCAGCAGTTTGAACCCCACGACAGGGGTTTGGGATGAAAAACTGTTTTTT.

The sample holds a few counts of this clonotype. The chain couples TRBV28 to TRBJ2-4, with 7 bases fitting TRBD2. CDR1 and CDR2 (germline): MDHEN, SYDVKM. Trimming took 5 bases from V and 0 from J; bases not matched to a gene: 22. The CDR3 length is 21 residues. The CDR3 DNA follows: TGTGCCAGCAGTCCCACCACCCTGGGTGGGCTAGCGGAACTAGCCAAAAACATTCAGTACTTC. Its translation: CASSPTTLGGLAELAKNIQYF.

The chain recombines TRBV19 with TRBJ2-2; D might be TRBD2 (6 bases). With 3 bases removed from V and 5 bases from J, the gap between germline ends came to 16 bases. Germline loops: CDR1 LNHDA, CDR2 SQIVND (reference sequence). The CDR3 contains 16 residues. DNA of the CDR3: TGTGCCAGTAGTATTCCTGCCTCCGGGAGTACCGGGGAGCTGTTTTTT. This sequence encodes CASSIPASGSTGELFF.

In its sample, this clonotype was seen a few times. CDR3 DNA sequence: TGTGCCAGCAGCTTAGGCGCGGGACAGCAAGAGACCCAGTACTTC. This sequence encodes CASSLGAGQQETQYF. The chain joins TRBV7-9 to TRBJ2-5; D is perhaps TRBD1 (7 bases). With 1 base removed from V and 2 bases from J, the gap between germline ends came to 11 bases. CDR1 and CDR2 (germline): SEHNR, FQNEAQ (reference sequence). This CDR3 comprises 15 residues.

This clonotype came up once. V usage is TRBV6-1 and J usage is TRBJ2-5, with D tentatively TRBD1 or TRBD2 (6 bases each). Germline assignment: CDR1 MNHNS and CDR2 SASEGT. This CDR3 comprises 15 residues. Trimming removed 3 bases at V and 1 base at J, with 12 bases between. The chain's CDR3 is CASSEGGGGQETQYF. CDR3 DNA: TGTGCCAGCAGTGAGGGCGGAGGGGGCCAAGAGACCCAGTACTTC.